The subject of this entry is one T cell receptor (beta chain). Which antigen it targets is not known. No base qualities exist here, and no much larger clone lies one base off it. Checkpoint therapy began 14 to 28 days after autologous transplant, with ipilimumab given at 1 mg/kg intravenously on day 1 of selected weeks. Nivolumab was given at 3 mg/kg intravenously on day 1 of weeks 1, 4, 7, 10, and every two weeks through week 26. The study was a Phase Ib clinical trial testing combined checkpoint inhibition with ipilimumab and nivolumab as consolidation after autologous stem cell transplantation. The CDR3 holds 15 amino acids from the cysteine to the phenylalanine. Only the CDR3 region is kept as DNA, spanning 45 bases read in frame from base 1. Based on the germline V gene, the CDR1 and CDR2 sequences are SQVTM and ANQGSEA. Between the V and J ends, shortened by 4 bases and 0 bases respectively, the junction contains 15 bases.

This sample was included in a study of ipilimumab plus nivolumab after autologous stem cell transplantation (dated by TCRdb to the early 2020s). Turning to the overall study: The median number of doses received by trial patients was 5 for ipilimumab and under 10 for nivolumab. The trial enrolled patients with high-risk diffuse large B cell lymphoma, mature T cell lymphoma, or multiple myeloma undergoing autologous transplant. The intent-to-treat population of the trial was made up of 30 to 40 patients.

Study-wide conclusions, independent of this receptor: The authors stated that profiles of the T cell receptor repertoire, regulatory T cell phenotype and gut microbiota provided a biologic rationale for studying this approach further. Combined checkpoint inhibition as post-transplant consolidation was concluded by the authors to appear tolerable.

Libraries were prepared through the immunoSEQ multiplex PCR assay. What TCRdb holds here is the immuneACCESS table cut down to in-frame rearrangements. Part of the clones is not present; checked against another copy, under half of the missing clones reflect an unresolved V gene, and the others are unexplained. In all, the sample holds about 3,300 clones, and roughly 80% of those were seen once. Clones ranked in the top ten supply about 10% of the sample. The specimen comprised PBMCs, sampled in a trial of ipilimumab plus nivolumab as post-transplant consolidation. This receptor was taken from a male donor with primary mediastinal lymphoma. The V and J genes are TRBV29-1 and TRBJ1-2; no D gene call is confident. The CDR3 region has the sequence CSVGIRARANYGYTF. The DNA sequence is TGCAGCGTTGGAATAAGGGCCAGAGCTAACTATGGCTACACCTTC.